This TCR beta chain was captured in a study of shared clonotypes between healthy human individuals. Study-wide context: CD4 naive cells filled three plates per donor, CD4 memory three, CD8 naive two and CD8 memory one. Study-wide results and limits: Naive subsets usually exceeded memory subsets in estimated richness. Sampling covered nothing but blood. Tissue TCR repertoires likely differ from those found in blood. Investigators expected sequencing depth to affect clonotype sharing among donors.

Here immunoSEQ multiplex PCR was the method, and the copy in TCRdb shows in-frame clones only, minus some. The sample yields 600,000 to 750,000 clones, about 90% seen once. The CDR3 extends over 14 amino acids. Germline CDR1 is MDHEN and CDR2 is SYDVKM. V lost 2 bases, J lost 4 bases, and 2 bases stayed unmatched. Points on this clone: Its target is unknown. This CDR3 is also generated by other DNA sequences in the sample.

Input material: memory CD8+ T cells from PBMCs. Stated subset: CD45RO+ cells pooled with CCR7-negative TemRA cells. V gene TRBV28 combines with J gene TRBJ2-7; 10 nucleotides match TRBD2. The receptor comes from a man aged 18 to 29 in good health. Some clones in this sample may be carry-over from other donors' samples. CDR3 sequence: CASSLLAGDYEQYF. CDR3 nucleotide sequence: TGTGCCAGCAGTTTACTAGCGGGGGATTACGAGCAGTACTTC.